These T cell receptor beta chains were read from a single sample in a study of CD8 T cells in Susac syndrome. MiXCR, run by TCRdb on the immunoSEQ multiplex PCR reads, gives a single entry per CDR3 protein. The sample has tens of thousands of distinct CDR3 sequences; about 96% are singletons. Sequencing used CD8+ T cells from PBMCs. Source of these receptors: a human donor with Susac syndrome. Each CDR3 is given with its conserved first and last residue. The D gene is left open where the match is weak. Expanded clones are given a class, and other clones once, few, many or no size at all.

TRBV29-1,.,.,TRBJ1-2,CSAGVFKVYGYTF,TGCAGCGCAGGGGTTTTTAAGGTGTATGGCTACACCTTC
TRBV30,.,.,TRBJ2-1,CAWSVEGGAIF,TGTGCCTGGAGTGTCGAGGGGGGAGCGATCTTC
TRBV3-1,.,.,TRBJ2-5,CASSPESQETQYF,TGTGCCAGCAGTCCAGAATCCCAAGAGACCCAGTACTTC
TRBV6-2/TRBV6-3,.,.,TRBJ2-5,CASSPRLQEDQETQYF,TGTGCCAGCAGCCCTCGACTACAAGAAGACCAAGAGACCCAGTACTTC
TRBV5-1,.,TRBD1,TRBJ2-6,CASSLGQGLLSGANVLTF,TGCGCCAGCAGCCTAGGACAGGGGCTCCTATCTGGGGCCAACGTCCTGACTTTC
TRBV20-1,.,.,TRBJ2-7,CSARDLGGPYEQYF,TGCAGTGCTAGAGATCTGGGCGGCCCCTACGAGCAGTACTTC
TRBV21-1,.,.,TRBJ2-5,CASSTGTPQTTQYF,TGTGCCAGCAGCACCGGGACACCGCAGACGACCCAGTACTTC
TRBV20-1,.,.,TRBJ1-2,CSARVPRPGRGRGYTF,TGCAGTGCTAGAGTCCCTCGGCCGGGACGGGGACGTGGCTACACCTTC
TRBV29-1,.,.,TRBJ2-7,CSVAGANSYEQYF,TGCAGCGTTGCAGGGGCGAATTCCTACGAGCAGTACTTC
TRBV27,.,.,TRBJ1-1,CASRPPISAHTEAFF,TGTGCCAGCAGGCCACCGATCTCCGCGCACACTGAAGCTTTCTTT
TRBV7-9,.,TRBD2,TRBJ2-2,CASSSSGRNTGELFF,TGTGCCAGCAGCTCTAGCGGTAGGAACACCGGGGAGCTGTTTTTT
TRBV28,few,.,TRBJ1-6,CASSPTGSGSPLHF,TGTGCCAGCAGTCCCACAGGGAGTGGTTCACCCCTCCACTTT
TRBV15,.,.,TRBJ1-5,CATSISFDQPQHF,TGTGCCACCAGCATATCTTTCGATCAGCCCCAGCATTTT
TRBV13,once,.,TRBJ2-1,CASSPDTYNEQFF,TGTGCCAGCAGTCCCGACACCTACAATGAGCAGTTCTTC
TRBV11-2,.,.,TRBJ2-1,CASSLLGGYGNEQFF,TGTGCCAGCAGCTTATTAGGGGGTTACGGCAATGAGCAGTTCTTC
TRBV20-1,.,TRBD2,TRBJ2-3,CSATHSGGDTDTQYF,TGCAGTGCTACCCATAGCGGGGGGGACACAGATACGCAGTATTTT
TRBV20-1,.,.,TRBJ2-3,CSNTDTQYF,TGCAGTAACACAGATACGCAGTATTTT
TRBV9,.,.,TRBJ2-2,CASSVSGEKTGELFF,TGTGCCAGCAGCGTTTCCGGAGAAAAAACCGGGGAGCTGTTTTTT
TRBV2,.,.,TRBJ2-2,CASLPEMNTGELFF,TGTGCCAGCCTACCAGAGATGAACACCGGGGAGCTGTTTTTT
TRBV9,.,TRBD1,TRBJ2-2,CASRRQGEAGELFF,TGTGCCAGCAGAAGACAGGGGGAAGCCGGGGAGCTGTTTTTT
TRBV15,.,.,TRBJ2-1,CATSREEVSNEQFF,TGTGCCACCAGCAGAGAGGAGGTCAGCAATGAGCAGTTCTTC
TRBV4-3,.,.,TRBJ2-7,CASSQGRSGRPYEQYF,TGCGCCAGCAGCCAAGGGAGGAGCGGTCGCCCGTACGAGCAGTACTTC
TRBV15,once,.,TRBJ2-1,CATSVNYNEQFF,TGTGCCACCAGCGTAAACTACAATGAGCAGTTCTTC
TRBV9,.,.,TRBJ2-1,CASSVGSGPHNEQFF,TGTGCCAGCAGCGTCGGGAGCGGACCCCACAATGAGCAGTTCTTC
TRBV29-1,.,TRBD2,TRBJ2-6,CSVDCGGRSGANVLTF,TGCAGCGTTGATTGCGGGGGGAGGTCTGGGGCCAACGTCCTGACTTTC
TRBV12-3/TRBV12-4,.,TRBD2,TRBJ2-7,CASRGEGLGEQYF,TGTGCCAGTCGGGGGGAGGGCCTCGGCGAGCAGTACTTC
TRBV27,.,.,TRBJ2-1,CASSLSKNNEQFF,TGTGCCAGCAGTTTAAGCAAGAACAATGAGCAGTTCTTC
TRBV20-1,.,TRBD1,TRBJ2-7,CSARVTGATYEQYF,TGCAGTGCTAGAGTAACAGGGGCCACCTACGAGCAGTACTTC
TRBV9,.,.,TRBJ1-3,CASSRGGGPGNTIYF,TGTGCCAGCAGCAGAGGGGGGGGCCCTGGAAACACCATATATTTT
TRBV13,.,.,TRBJ1-1,CASADGATEAFF,TGTGCCAGCGCGGACGGCGCCACTGAAGCTTTCTTT